The next 4 T cell receptor beta chains were all read from a single sample in a study of shared clonotypes between healthy human individuals. Sequencing used immunoSEQ multiplex PCR; TCRdb keeps in-frame clones, though not all of them. The sample carries 600,000 or so clones, roughly 98% recorded once. Terminally differentiated effector memory CD45RA+ cells were excluded from the naive CD8 cells, which were CD45RO-negative and positively selected for CCR7. The sequencing sample was made of naive CD8+ T cells sorted from blood. The origin of the receptors is a man aged 25-45 years in good health.

The chain is built from TRBV13 and TRBJ1-4, with 7 bases lining up with TRBD1. The V segment lost 1 base and the J segment 0 bases; nucleotides outside the gene matches: 5. The CDR3 consists of 17 residues. CDR1 is PRHDT, CDR2 FYEKMQ, per germline (reference sequence). CDR3 region: CASSLEFGQATNEKLFF. In nucleotides, the CDR3 is TGTGCCAGCAGCTTAGAGTTTGGACAGGCAACTAATGAAAAACTGTTTTTT.

The chain recombines TRBV7-9 with TRBJ2-3; D not resolved. V lost 1 base to trimming and J lost 8 bases, with 7 bases between them. This CDR3 is built from 12 residues. Germline V gives CDR1 SEHNR, CDR2 FQNEAQ (reference sequence). For the CDR3, the DNA is TGTGCCAGCAGCTTAGTCCAGTTTACGCAGTATTTT. Its protein is CASSLVQFTQYF.

The sample holds one count of this clone. This sequence joins TRBV28 and TRBJ2-7; TRBD2 matches 12 bases. The CDR3 contains 15 residues. The V gene's germline CDR1 is MDHEN and CDR2 SYDVKM. The junction had 7 bases not matched to a gene; V was cut back by 6 bases and J by 4 bases. The CDR3 nucleotides read TGTGCCAGCAGACCCCTAGCGGGAGGGGAGTACGAGCAGTACTTC. It yields the protein CASRPLAGGEYEQYF. Together with reference TRBV28 and TRBJ2-7, the CDR3 gives the full variable domain: DVKVTQSSRYLVKRTGEKVFLECVQDMDHENMFWYRQDPGLGLRLIYFSYDVKMKEKGDIPEGYSVSREKKERFSLILESASTNQTSMYLCASRPLAGGEYEQYFGPGTRLTVT.

This chain links TRBV19 with TRBJ2-2, with D maybe TRBD2 (6 bases). CDR3 length: 16 amino acids. The germline V gene encodes CDR1 LNHDA and CDR2 SQIVND (reference sequence). V was shortened by 6 bases and J by 3 bases, with 17 bases between the two germline ends. The CDR3 bases are TGTGCCAGTAGCCTATACGGCGGGATCTACACCGGGGAGCTGTTTTTT. Amino acid sequence: CASSLYGGIYTGELFF.